This T cell receptor (beta chain) is from a study of beta chain features in type 1 diabetes. V dropped 4 bases and J dropped 6 bases, with 7 bases sitting between them. CDR1 is SNHLY, CDR2 FYNNEI, per germline. The CDR3 contains 11 residues. Expressed TCRB transcripts were sequenced, since all the RNA that had been isolated was reverse transcribed. Profiling relied on immunoSEQ multiplex PCR, and the TCRdb table lists in-frame clones only, not all of them. The sample gives roughly 450,000 clones, about 15% of which show up once; roughly 0.033% is in the top ten. A word on this clone: The antigen is unknown.

Findings and limits, study-wide: PCR might preferentially amplify shorter templates, equally in patients and controls. TCRB CDR3 length was moderately but significantly reduced in all four CD4+ subsets of Type 1 diabetes patients.

One heparinised draw, averaging about 110 mL, was taken per donor. The sequenced sample was naive CD4+ T cells from blood. The TCR sequence derives from a man aged 30 to 39 in good health. This chain links TRBV2 with TRBJ2-7; D is undetermined. CDR3 nucleotides: TGTGCCAGCAGTGGACCCTCCGAGCAGTACTTC. Translation: CASSGPSEQYF.